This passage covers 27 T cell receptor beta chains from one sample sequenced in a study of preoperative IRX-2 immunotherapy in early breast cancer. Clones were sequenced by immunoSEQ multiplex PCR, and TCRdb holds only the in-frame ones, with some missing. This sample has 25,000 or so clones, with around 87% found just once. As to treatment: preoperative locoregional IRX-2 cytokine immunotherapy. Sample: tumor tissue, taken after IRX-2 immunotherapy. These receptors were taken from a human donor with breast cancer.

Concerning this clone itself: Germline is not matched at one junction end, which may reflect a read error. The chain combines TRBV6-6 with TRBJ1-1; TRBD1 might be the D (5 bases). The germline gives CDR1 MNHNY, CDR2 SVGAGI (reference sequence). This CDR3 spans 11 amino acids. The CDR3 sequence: CASSYSGEIIF. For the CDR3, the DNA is TGTGCCAGCAGTTACTCGGGGGAGATTATCTTT.

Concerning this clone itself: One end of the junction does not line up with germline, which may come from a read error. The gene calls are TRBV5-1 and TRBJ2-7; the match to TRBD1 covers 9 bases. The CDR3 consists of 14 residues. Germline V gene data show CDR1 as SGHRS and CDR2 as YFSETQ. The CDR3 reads CASSLGTGSYAQYF. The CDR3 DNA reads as TGCGCCAGCAGCTTAGGGACAGGGTCTTACGCGCAGTACTTC.

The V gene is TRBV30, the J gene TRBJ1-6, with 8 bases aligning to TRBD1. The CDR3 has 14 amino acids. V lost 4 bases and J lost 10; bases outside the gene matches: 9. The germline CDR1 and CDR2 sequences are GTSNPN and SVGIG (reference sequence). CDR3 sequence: CAWIRTGYGSPLHF. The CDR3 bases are TGTGCCTGGATAAGGACAGGGTATGGATCACCCCTCCACTTT.

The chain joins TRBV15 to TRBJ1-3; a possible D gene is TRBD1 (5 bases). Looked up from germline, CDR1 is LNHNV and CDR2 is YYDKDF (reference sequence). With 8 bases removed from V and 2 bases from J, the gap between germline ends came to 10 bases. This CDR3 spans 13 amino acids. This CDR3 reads CATSSGPGNTIYF. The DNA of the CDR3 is TGTGCCACCTCATCAGGGCCTGGAAACACCATATATTTT.

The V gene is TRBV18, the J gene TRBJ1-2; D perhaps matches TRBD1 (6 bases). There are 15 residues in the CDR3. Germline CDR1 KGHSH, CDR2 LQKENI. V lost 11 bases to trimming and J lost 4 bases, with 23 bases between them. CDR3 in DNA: TGTGCCGGCAATAGGGGGGGACACGGAGCCTATGGCTACACCTTC. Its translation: CAGNRGGHGAYGYTF.

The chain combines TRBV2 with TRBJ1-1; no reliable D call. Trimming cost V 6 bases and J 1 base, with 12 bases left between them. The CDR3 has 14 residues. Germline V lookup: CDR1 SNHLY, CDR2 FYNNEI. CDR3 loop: CASSLREPNTEAFF. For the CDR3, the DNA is TGTGCCAGCAGCCTCCGGGAACCGAACACTGAAGCTTTCTTT.

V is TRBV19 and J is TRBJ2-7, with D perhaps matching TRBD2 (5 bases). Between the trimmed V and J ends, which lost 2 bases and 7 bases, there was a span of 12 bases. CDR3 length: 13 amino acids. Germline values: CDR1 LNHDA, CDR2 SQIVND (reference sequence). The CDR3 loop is CASSILNGKEQYF. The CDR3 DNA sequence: TGTGCCAGTAGTATACTCAACGGGAAGGAGCAGTACTTC.

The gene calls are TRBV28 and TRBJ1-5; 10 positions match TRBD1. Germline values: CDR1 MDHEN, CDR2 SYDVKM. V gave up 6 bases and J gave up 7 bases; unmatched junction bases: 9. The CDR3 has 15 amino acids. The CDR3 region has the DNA TGTGCCAGCAGCCCGGGACAGGGGTTAGGACAGCCCCAGCATTTT. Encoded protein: CASSPGQGLGQPQHF. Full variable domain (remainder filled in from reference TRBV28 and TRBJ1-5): DVKVTQSSRYLVKRTGEKVFLECVQDMDHENMFWYRQDPGLGLRLIYFSYDVKMKEKGDIPEGYSVSREKKERFSLILESASTNQTSMYLCASSPGQGLGQPQHFGDGTRLSIL.

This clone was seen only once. CDR3 amino acids: CASSSPSGQGYEQYF. Here the CDR3 DNA reads TGCGCCAGCAGCTCTCCATCCGGACAGGGCTACGAGCAGTACTTC. The V and J genes are TRBV5-1 and TRBJ2-7; 8 positions agree with TRBD1. Germline loops: CDR1 SGHRS, CDR2 YFSETQ. This CDR3 region has 15 residues. J lost 3 bases, V lost 3 bases, and 8 bases had no gene match.

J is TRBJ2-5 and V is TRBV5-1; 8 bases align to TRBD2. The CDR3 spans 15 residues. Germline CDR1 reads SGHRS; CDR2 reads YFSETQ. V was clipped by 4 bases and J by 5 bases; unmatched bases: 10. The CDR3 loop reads CASSIPIGGAETQYF. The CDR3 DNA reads TGCGCCAGCAGCATCCCTATCGGGGGGGCGGAGACCCAGTACTTC.

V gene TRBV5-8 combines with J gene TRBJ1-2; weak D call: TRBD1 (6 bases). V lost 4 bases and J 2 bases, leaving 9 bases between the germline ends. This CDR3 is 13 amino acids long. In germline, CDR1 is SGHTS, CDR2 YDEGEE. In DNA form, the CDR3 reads TGTGCCAGCAGCACAACAGGGAACTATGGCTACACCTTC. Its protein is CASSTTGNYGYTF.

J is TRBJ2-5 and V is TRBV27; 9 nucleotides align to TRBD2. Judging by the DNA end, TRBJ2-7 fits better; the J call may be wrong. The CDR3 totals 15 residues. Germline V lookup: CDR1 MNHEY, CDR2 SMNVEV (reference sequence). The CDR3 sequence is CASSLSVAGGPEQYF. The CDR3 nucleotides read TGTGCCAGCAGTTTATCGGTCGCGGGAGGGCCCGAGCAGTACTTC.

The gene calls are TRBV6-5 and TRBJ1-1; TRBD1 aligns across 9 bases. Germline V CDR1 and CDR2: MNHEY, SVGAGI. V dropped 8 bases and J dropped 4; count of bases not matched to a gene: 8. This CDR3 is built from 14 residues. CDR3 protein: CASGNRGRGTEAFF. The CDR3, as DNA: TGTGCCAGCGGCAACAGGGGGCGTGGCACTGAAGCTTTCTTT.

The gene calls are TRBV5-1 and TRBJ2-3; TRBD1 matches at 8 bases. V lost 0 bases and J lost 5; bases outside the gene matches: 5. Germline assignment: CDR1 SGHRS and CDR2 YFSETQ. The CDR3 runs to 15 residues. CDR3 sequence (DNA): TGCGCCAGCAGCTTGGGGCAGGGGGCGGGAGATACGCAGTATTTT. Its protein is CASSLGQGAGDTQYF.

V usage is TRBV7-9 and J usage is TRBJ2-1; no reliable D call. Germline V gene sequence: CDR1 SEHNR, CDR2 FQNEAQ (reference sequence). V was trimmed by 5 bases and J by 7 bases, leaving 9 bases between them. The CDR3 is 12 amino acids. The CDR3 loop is CASSRLLNEQFF. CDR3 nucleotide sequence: TGTGCCAGCAGCAGACTCTTGAATGAGCAGTTCTTC.

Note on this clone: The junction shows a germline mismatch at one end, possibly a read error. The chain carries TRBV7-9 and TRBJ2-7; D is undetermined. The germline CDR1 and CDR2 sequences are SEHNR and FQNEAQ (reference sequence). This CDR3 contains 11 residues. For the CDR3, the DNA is TGTGCCAGCAGCTTAGGGGTCAGGCCTTCATTC. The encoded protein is CASSLGVRPSF.

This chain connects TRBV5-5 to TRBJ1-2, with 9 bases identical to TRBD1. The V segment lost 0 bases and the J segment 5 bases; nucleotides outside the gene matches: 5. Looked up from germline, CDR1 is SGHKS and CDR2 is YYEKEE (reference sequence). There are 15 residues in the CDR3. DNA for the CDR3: TGTGCCAGCAGCTTGGCCGGGACAGGGTTATATGGCTACACCTTC. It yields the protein CASSLAGTGLYGYTF.

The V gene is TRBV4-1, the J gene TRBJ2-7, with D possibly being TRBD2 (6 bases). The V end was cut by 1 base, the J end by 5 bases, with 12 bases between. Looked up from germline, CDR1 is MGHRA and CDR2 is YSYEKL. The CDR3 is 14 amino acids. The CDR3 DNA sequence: TGCGCCAGCAGCCAAGGTCTTACGGGGGACGAGCAGTACTTC. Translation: CASSQGLTGDEQYF.

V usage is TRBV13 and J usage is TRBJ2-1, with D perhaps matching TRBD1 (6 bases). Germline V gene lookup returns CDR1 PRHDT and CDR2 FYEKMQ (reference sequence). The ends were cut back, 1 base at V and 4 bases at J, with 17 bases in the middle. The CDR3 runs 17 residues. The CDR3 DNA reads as TGTGCCAGCAGCTTAGTAGGGGGTAACCCCTTTTACAATGAGCAGTTCTTC. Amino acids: CASSLVGGNPFYNEQFF.

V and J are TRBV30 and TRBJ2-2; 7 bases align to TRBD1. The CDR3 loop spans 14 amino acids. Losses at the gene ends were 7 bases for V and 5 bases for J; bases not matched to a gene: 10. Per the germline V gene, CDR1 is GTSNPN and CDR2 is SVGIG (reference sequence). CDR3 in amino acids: CASPKGAGTGELFF. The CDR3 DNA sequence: TGTGCCTCCCCAAAGGGGGCCGGGACCGGGGAGCTGTTTTTT. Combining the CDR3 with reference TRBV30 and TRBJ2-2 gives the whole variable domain SQTIHQWPATLVQPVGSPLSLECTVEGTSNPNLYWYRQAAGRGLQLLFYSVGIGQISSEVPQNLSASRPQDRQFILSSKKLLLSDSGFYLCASPKGAGTGELFFGEGSRLTVL.

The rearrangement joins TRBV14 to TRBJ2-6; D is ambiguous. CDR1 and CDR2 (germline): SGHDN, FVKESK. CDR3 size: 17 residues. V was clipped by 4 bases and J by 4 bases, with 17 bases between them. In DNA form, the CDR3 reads TGTGCCAGCAGCCCCTTGGTCACCCACCCCGGGGCCAACGTCCTGACTTTC. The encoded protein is CASSPLVTHPGANVLTF.

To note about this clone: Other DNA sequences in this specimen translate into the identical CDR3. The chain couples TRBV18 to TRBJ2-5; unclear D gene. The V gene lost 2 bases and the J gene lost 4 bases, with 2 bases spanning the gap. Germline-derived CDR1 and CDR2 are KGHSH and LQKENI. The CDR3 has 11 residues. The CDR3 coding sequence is TGTGCCAGCTCACCAGCAGAGACCCAGTACTTC. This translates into CASSPAETQYF.

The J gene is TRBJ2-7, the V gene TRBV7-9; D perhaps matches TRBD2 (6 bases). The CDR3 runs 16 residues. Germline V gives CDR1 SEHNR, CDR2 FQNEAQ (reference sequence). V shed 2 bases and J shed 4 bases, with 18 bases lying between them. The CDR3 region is CASSLPPRGRLYEQYF. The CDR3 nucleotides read TGTGCCAGCAGCTTACCGCCAAGAGGGAGGTTATACGAGCAGTACTTC.

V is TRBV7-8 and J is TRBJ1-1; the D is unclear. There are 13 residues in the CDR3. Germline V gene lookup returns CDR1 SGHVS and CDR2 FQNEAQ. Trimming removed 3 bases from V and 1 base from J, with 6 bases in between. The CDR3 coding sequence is TGTGCCAGCAGCTTGGGCAGGAACACTGAAGCTTTCTTT. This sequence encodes CASSLGRNTEAFF.

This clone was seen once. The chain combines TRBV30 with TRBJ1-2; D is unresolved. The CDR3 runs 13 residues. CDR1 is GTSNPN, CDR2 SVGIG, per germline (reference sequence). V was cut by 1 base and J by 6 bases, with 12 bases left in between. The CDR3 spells CAWSAGKKDGYTF. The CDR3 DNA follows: TGTGCCTGGAGTGCCGGGAAAAAGGATGGCTACACCTTC.

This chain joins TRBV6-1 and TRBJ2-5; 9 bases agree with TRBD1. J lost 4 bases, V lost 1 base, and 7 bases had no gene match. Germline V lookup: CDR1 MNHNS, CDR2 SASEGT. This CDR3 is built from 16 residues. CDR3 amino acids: CASSEGGQGWAETQYF. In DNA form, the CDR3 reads TGTGCCAGCAGTGAAGGAGGACAGGGGTGGGCAGAGACCCAGTACTTC.

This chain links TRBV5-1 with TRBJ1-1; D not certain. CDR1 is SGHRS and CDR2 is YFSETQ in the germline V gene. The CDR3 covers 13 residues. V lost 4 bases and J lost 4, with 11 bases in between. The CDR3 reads CASSMDSGTEAFF. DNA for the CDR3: TGCGCCAGCAGCATGGACTCTGGCACTGAAGCTTTCTTT.